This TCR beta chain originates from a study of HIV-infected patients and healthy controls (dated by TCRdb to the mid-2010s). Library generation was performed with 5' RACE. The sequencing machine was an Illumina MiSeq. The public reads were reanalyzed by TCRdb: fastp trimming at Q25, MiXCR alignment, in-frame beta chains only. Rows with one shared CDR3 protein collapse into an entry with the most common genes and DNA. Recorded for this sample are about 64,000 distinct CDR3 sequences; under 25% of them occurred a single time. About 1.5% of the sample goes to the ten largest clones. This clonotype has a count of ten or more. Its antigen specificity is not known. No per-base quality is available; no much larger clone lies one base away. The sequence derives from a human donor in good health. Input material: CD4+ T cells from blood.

The DNA is as follows: TGTGCCAGCAGCTTAAGGAGGGCTAGCGGGACGGGAGCAGATACGCAGTATTTT. This yields the protein CASSLRRASGTGADTQYF. The V and J genes are TRBV11-2 and TRBJ2-3, with TRBD2 identical over 9 junction bases. For this chain, trimming is 2 bases at the V end and 4 bases at the J end, and the number of junction bases without a gene match is 13. Reading the germline V gene gives CDR1 SGHAT and CDR2 FQNNGV. CDR3 length: 18 amino acids, cysteine to phenylalanine. CDR3 DNA only is kept here, 54 bases in frame from base 1.